One and the same sample provided the 28 T cell receptor beta chains below, sequenced in a study of blood T cell repertoires in COVID-19. TCRdb's copy holds only in-frame clones and misses some; the assay was immunoSEQ multiplex PCR. Seen here are 200,000 to 250,000 clones, over 75% observed once, and the top ten hold approximately 6.1%. The sample consisted of peripheral blood. These receptors all come from a man older than 75 with acute or convalescent COVID-19.

V gene TRBV28 combines with J gene TRBJ2-2; D not certain. The V end was cut by 7 bases, the J end by 0 bases, with 12 bases between. Germline CDR1 MDHEN, CDR2 SYDVKM. CDR3 length: 15 amino acids. The CDR3 protein is CASTERGPNTGELFF. For the CDR3, the DNA is TGTGCCAGCACCGAGCGTGGCCCGAACACCGGGGAGCTGTTTTTT.

The V gene is TRBV2, the J gene TRBJ2-1; tentatively, D is TRBD2 (5 bases). Germline values: CDR1 SNHLY, CDR2 FYNNEI. The V end lost 5 bases, the J end lost 1 base, and 12 bases lay between the germline ends. The CDR3 is 15 residues long. The CDR3 coding sequence is TGTGCCAGCAGTCCGCTAGCTGGTTCCTACAATGAGCAGTTCTTC. It yields the protein CASSPLAGSYNEQFF.

This clone was recorded only once. The gene calls are TRBV7-2 and TRBJ2-5; 13 positions match TRBD2. After removal of 3 bases from V and 5 bases from J, the junction contained 6 bases not matched to a gene. The CDR3 extends over 16 amino acids. Germline assignment: CDR1 SGHTA and CDR2 FQGNSA. The CDR3 sequence is CASSFISLAGGETQYF. The CDR3, as DNA: TGTGCCAGCAGCTTCATTTCACTAGCGGGAGGGGAGACCCAGTACTTC. The full variable domain, rest sourced from reference TRBV7-2 and TRBJ2-5, is GAGVSQSPSNKVTEKGKDVELRCDPISGHTALYWYRQSLGQGLEFLIYFQGNSAPDKSGLPSDRFSAERTGGSVSTLTIQRTQQEDSAVYLCASSFISLAGGETQYFGPGTRLLVL.

V usage is TRBV3-1 (or the pseudogene TRBV3-2) and J usage is TRBJ2-3; 14 bases align to TRBD2. Germline V gives CDR1 LGHDT, CDR2 YNNKEL (reference sequence). The CDR3 is 19 residues long. Germline trimming cut 4 bases from V and 5 bases from J; bases unmatched to any gene: 14. The CDR3: CASSPSTRTSGRREDTQYF. As DNA, the CDR3 is TGTGCCAGCAGCCCTTCAACACGGACTAGCGGGAGGCGTGAAGATACGCAGTATTTT.

The J gene is TRBJ2-5, the V gene TRBV5-5; the D gene is possibly TRBD2 (5 bases). The ends were cut back, 3 bases at V and 2 bases at J, with 8 bases in the middle. The CDR3 totals 13 residues. Germline V CDR1 and CDR2: SGHKS, YYEKEE (reference sequence). DNA of the CDR3: TGTGCCAGCAGCTGGACTGCTCAAGAGACCCAGTACTTC. Translation gives CASSWTAQETQYF.

This chain joins TRBV5-4 and TRBJ2-7; the match to TRBD2 covers 12 bases. This CDR3 has 15 residues. Unmatched junction bases numbered 5, after V lost 3 bases and J lost 4 bases. CDR1 is SGHNT, CDR2 YYREEE, per germline (reference sequence). CDR3 sequence reads: CASSSSSGREYEQYV. The CDR3 DNA reads TGTGCCAGCAGCTCATCTAGCGGGAGGGAGTACGAGCAGTACGTC.

This sequence joins TRBV29-1 and TRBJ1-2, with TRBD1 matching over 8 bases. The CDR3 totals 15 residues. V shed 6 bases and J 5 bases; nucleotides not matched to a gene: 14. The germline gives CDR1 SQVTM, CDR2 ANQGSEA. CDR3 loop: CSVPRTGKTMYGYTF. CDR3 nucleotide sequence: TGCAGCGTCCCGAGGACAGGGAAAACTATGTATGGCTACACCTTC.

The CDR3 nucleotides are TGTGCCAGTAGGACACCGGGACTAGCGGGAGAAGGCGGCGCAGATACGCAGTATTTT. The encoded protein is CASRTPGLAGEGGADTQYF. The J gene is TRBJ2-3, the V gene TRBV19, with 14 bases matching TRBD2. The V gene end was trimmed by 6 bases and the J gene end by 4 bases; junction bases not matched to a gene: 15. Germline CDR1 LNHDA, CDR2 SQIVND (reference sequence). The CDR3 covers 19 residues.

The rearrangement links TRBV6-5 to TRBJ1-5; 12 bases agree with TRBD1. The CDR3 totals 15 residues. Germline V gene data show CDR1 as MNHEY and CDR2 as SVGAGI. V lost 6 bases to trimming and J lost 8 bases; unmatched junction nucleotides: 8. CDR3 nucleotides: TGTGCCAGCAGACCCGGGACAGGGGGCCGAGAGCCCCAGCATTTT. The encoded protein is CASRPGTGGREPQHF.

The gene calls are TRBV12-3 or TRBV12-4 and TRBJ2-7; D is unclear. This CDR3 spans 13 amino acids. Trimming stripped 5 bases from V and 0 bases from J, with 8 bases between. CDR3 amino acids: CASSRERSYEQYF. CDR3 in DNA: TGTGCCAGCAGTCGTGAGCGCTCCTACGAGCAGTACTTC.

CDR3 coding DNA: TGTGCCATCAGTGCTCGTGGGGGCGCCTACAATGAGCAGTTCTTC. Protein sequence: CAISARGGAYNEQFF. The chain couples TRBV10-3 to TRBJ2-1; TRBD1 is a possible D gene (6 bases). This CDR3 has 15 amino acids. V lost 4 bases and J 2 bases, leaving 12 bases between the germline ends. Germline-derived CDR1 and CDR2 are ENHRY and SYGVKD.

This sequence joins TRBV5-1 and TRBJ2-1; 9 bases match TRBD2. The J segment lost 12 bases and the V segment lost 4 bases, leaving 11 bases of the junction unmatched. CDR1 and CDR2 (germline): SGHRS, YFSETQ. The CDR3 runs to 14 residues. The CDR3 loop reads CASSKGLATEAQFF. For the CDR3, the DNA is TGCGCCAGCAGCAAGGGACTAGCCACCGAGGCGCAGTTCTTC.

The table lists this clone with a count of one. The chain couples TRBV4-1 to TRBJ1-2; the D gene is possibly TRBD1 (5 bases). Germline V gene lookup returns CDR1 MGHRA and CDR2 YSYEKL. Trimming cost V 1 base and J 7 bases, with 16 bases left between them. The CDR3 length is 15 residues. The CDR3 is CASSQGSGGFGGYTF. The CDR3 DNA reads TGCGCCAGCAGCCAAGGGTCGGGGGGGTTTGGTGGCTACACCTTC.

The chain couples TRBV11-2 to TRBJ2-7; TRBD1 matches at 7 bases. CDR1 is SGHAT and CDR2 is FQNNGV in the germline V gene. V lost 5 bases, J lost 3 bases, and 1 base stayed unmatched. The CDR3 runs to 12 residues. Here the CDR3 reads CASSRQGYEQYF. For the CDR3, the DNA is TGTGCCAGCAGCCGACAGGGCTACGAGCAGTACTTC.

V and J are TRBV3-1 (or the pseudogene TRBV3-2) and TRBJ2-7; TRBD2 matches at 14 bases. The V gene end was trimmed by 4 bases and the J gene end by 4 bases; junction bases not matched to a gene: 0. This CDR3 is 14 amino acids long. Germline CDR1 LGHDT, CDR2 YNNKEL (reference sequence). CDR3 sequence: CASSRTSGRYEQYF. CDR3 nucleotide sequence: TGTGCCAGCAGCCGGACTAGCGGGAGGTACGAGCAGTACTTC.

This chain joins TRBV19 and TRBJ2-1, with a weak D call TRBD1 (6 bases). The CDR3 has 14 residues. Germline V gives CDR1 LNHDA, CDR2 SQIVND (reference sequence). V lost 5 bases and J lost 2, with 10 bases in between. The CDR3 loop is CASSHRETYNEQFF. In DNA form, the CDR3 reads TGTGCCAGTAGTCACAGGGAGACCTACAATGAGCAGTTCTTC.

The chain couples TRBV7-9 to TRBJ1-1; 7 bases match TRBD1. V lost 2 bases and J lost 7; bases outside the gene matches: 7. The length of the CDR3 is 14 residues. Germline assignment: CDR1 SEHNR and CDR2 FQNEAQ (reference sequence). For the CDR3, the DNA is TGTGCCAGCAGCTTAAATACAGGGGAAGATGAAGCTTTCTTT. This sequence encodes CASSLNTGEDEAFF.

This clone was seen once. The chain employs TRBV30 and TRBJ1-1; unclear D gene. From germline, CDR1 is GTSNPN and CDR2 SVGIG (reference sequence). This CDR3 comprises 14 residues. The CDR3 bases are TGTGCTTTCACGTCGGTTGTCCCGAGCGCTGAAGCTTTCTTT. Protein: CAFTSVVPSAEAFF.

The chain combines TRBV7-3 with TRBJ2-5, with unresolved D. The V gene lost 1 base and the J gene lost 3 bases, with 6 bases spanning the gap. Germline CDR1 is SGHTA and CDR2 is FQGTGA. The CDR3 is 13 residues long. Here the CDR3 reads CASSLIREETQYF. DNA for the CDR3: TGTGCCAGCAGCTTAATTCGGGAAGAGACCCAGTACTTC.

CDR3: CASSQDPGGPNEKLFF. The CDR3 DNA reads TGTGCCAGCAGCCAAGATCCGGGAGGACCAAATGAAAAACTGTTTTTT. The genes are TRBV3-1 (or the pseudogene TRBV3-2) and TRBJ1-4; D unresolved. V was clipped by 0 bases and J by 5 bases, with 13 bases between them. CDR1 is LGHDT and CDR2 is YNNKEL in the germline V gene (reference sequence). CDR3 length equals 16 residues.

The rearrangement links TRBV6-5 to TRBJ1-6; TRBD1 agrees at 7 bases. CDR3 length: 15 amino acids. The trim removed 10 bases at V and 7 bases at J, leaving 13 bases unmatched. Per the germline V gene, CDR1 is MNHEY and CDR2 is SVGAGI. CDR3 amino acids: CATQGGTAQNSPLHF. CDR3 DNA sequence: TGTGCCACCCAAGGGGGGACAGCGCAGAATTCACCCCTCCACTTT.

The V call is TRBV6-1, the J call TRBJ2-7, with 9 nucleotides matching TRBD2. The germline V gene encodes CDR1 MNHNS and CDR2 SASEGT. The CDR3 runs to 13 residues. J gave up 12 bases and V 2 bases, and 8 bases lay outside the gene matches. The CDR3, as DNA: TGTGCCAGCAGTGAATTTATTAGCGGGAGTCCGTACGTC. Its protein product is CASSEFISGSPYV.

The chain uses TRBV11-3 and TRBJ2-2; D not certain. CDR3 length: 14 amino acids. Germline values: CDR1 SGHNT, CDR2 YENEEA. The V end was cut by 1 base, the J end by 5 bases, with 8 bases between. The CDR3 DNA sequence: TGTGCCAGCAGCTTAGTTCCCCATACCGGGGAGCTGTTTTTT. Translated: CASSLVPHTGELFF. Using reference TRBV11-3 and TRBJ2-2 for the parts outside the CDR3, the full variable domain is EAGVVQSPRYKIIEKKQPVAFWCNPISGHNTLYWYLQNLGQGPELLIRYENEEAVDDSQLPKDRFSAERLKGVDSTLKIQPAELGDSAVYLCASSLVPHTGELFFGEGSRLTVL.

This clone was detected only a few times. This sequence joins TRBV4-2 and TRBJ2-3; 8 bases are a match to TRBD1. There are 17 residues in the CDR3. Germline loops: CDR1 LGHNA, CDR2 YNFKEQ. V shed 3 bases, J shed 5 bases, and the junction held 13 bases outside the gene matches. CDR3 in DNA: TGTGCCAGCAGCCAGCTCGGACAGGGCCGGTTCGGAGATACGCAGTATTTT. It encodes CASSQLGQGRFGDTQYF.

The chain uses TRBV11-3 and TRBJ2-1; 7 positions match TRBD2. CDR1 is SGHNT and CDR2 is YENEEA in the germline V gene. After removal of 0 bases from V and 0 bases from J, the junction contained 8 bases not matched to a gene. CDR3 length: 18 amino acids. The CDR3, as DNA: TGTGCCAGCAGCTTAGATGGGGCGCGGGGGTCCTCCTACAATGAGCAGTTCTTC. Translation gives CASSLDGARGSSYNEQFF.

J is TRBJ1-1 and V is TRBV5-1; 7 bases agree with TRBD1. This CDR3 spans 16 amino acids. Germline V CDR1 and CDR2: SGHRS, YFSETQ. Losses at the gene ends were 2 bases for V and 0 bases for J; bases not matched to a gene: 7. CDR3 sequence: CASSFFTGQLNTEAFF. For the CDR3, the DNA is TGCGCCAGCAGCTTCTTTACGGGACAGCTGAACACTGAAGCTTTCTTT.

This chain links TRBV6-6 with TRBJ1-1; unclear D gene. Trimming took 8 bases from V and 3 from J, leaving 16 bases between them. Germline-derived CDR1 and CDR2 are MNHNY and SVGAGI (reference sequence). CDR3 length: 14 amino acids. CDR3 nucleotides: TGTGCCAGCCATAATTACTACAAAGACACTGAAGCTTTCTTT. Protein product: CASHNYYKDTEAFF.

V gene TRBV4-1 combines with J gene TRBJ2-1, with TRBD1 matching 9 bases. CDR1 is MGHRA, CDR2 YSYEKL, per germline. The CDR3 is 18 residues long. With V trimmed by 2 bases and J by 7 bases, 15 bases remained unmatched. CDR3 nucleotides: TGCGCCAGCAGCCAAAGAAGTACGTGGACAGGGGCGGGGAATGAGCAGTTCTTC. Translating gives CASSQRSTWTGAGNEQFF.